The sample holds a few counts of the clone carrying this T cell receptor beta chain. The sample comes from a study of blood T cell repertoires in COVID-19. Study details: Sites across the United States, Italy and Spain contributed samples from acute and convalescent COVID-19.

The CDR3 runs 14 residues. Per germline, CDR1 SGDLS and CDR2 YYNGEE. The V end lost 4 bases, the J end lost 6 bases, and 17 bases lay between the germline ends. Repertoires were generated with immunoSEQ multiplex PCR, while TCRdb's copy carries only in-frame clones and drops some. The repertoire holds roughly 180,000 clones, with over 80% as singletons. This sequence was found in a young woman with acute or convalescent COVID-19. The specimen sequenced was peripheral blood. This chain links TRBV9 with TRBJ2-7; D might be TRBD2 (6 bases). The CDR3 loop is CASSPRVLGGEQYF. CDR3 nucleotide sequence: TGTGCCAGCAGCCCCAGGGTTCTGGGGGGCGAGCAGTACTTC. Complete variable domain (other parts from reference TRBV9 and TRBJ2-7): DSGVTQTPKHLITATGQRVTLRCSPRSGDLSVYWYQQSLDQGLQFLIQYYNGEERAKGNILERFSAQQFPDLHSELNLSSLELGDSALYFCASSPRVLGGEQYFGPGTRLTVT.